These 22 T cell receptor beta chains were sequenced from one sample in a study of lymphopenia after photon versus proton radiotherapy. Only in-frame clones appear in the TCRdb table, and some are missing; sequencing was by immunoSEQ multiplex PCR. The table records about 70,000 clones, approximately 90% of them present only once. Sequences were derived from peripheral blood, sampled from a patient treated with photon-based radiotherapy. These receptors came from a woman aged 40 to 55 with cholangiocarcinoma.

The chain links TRBV27 to TRBJ1-1; a weak D match, TRBD1 (6 bases). The V gene lost 5 bases and the J gene lost 0 bases, with 19 bases spanning the gap. Germline V lookup: CDR1 MNHEY, CDR2 SMNVEV (reference sequence). The CDR3 runs 17 residues. The CDR3, as DNA: TGTGCCAGCAGTCCCGGGGGGGCAGCCTCCATGAACACTGAAGCTTTCTTT. It yields the protein CASSPGGAASMNTEAFF.

V is TRBV27 and J is TRBJ1-2; 8 nucleotides agree with TRBD1. CDR1 and CDR2 from the germline V gene are MNHEY and SMNVEV (reference sequence). This CDR3 has 14 residues. V was pared by 5 bases and J by 7 bases, with 9 bases of the junction left unmatched. The DNA for the CDR3 is TGTGCCAGCAGTCACGGACAGGGAGGACGTGGCTACACCTTC. It codes for CASSHGQGGRGYTF.

The rearrangement uses TRBV19 and TRBJ1-1; TRBD1 agrees at 10 bases. The CDR3 covers 14 residues. V dropped 5 bases and J dropped 10; count of bases not matched to a gene: 10. Germline V gene data show CDR1 as LNHDA and CDR2 as SQIVND (reference sequence). CDR3 loop: CASSVRQGAAAAFF. The CDR3 coding sequence is TGTGCCAGTAGTGTGAGACAGGGGGCCGCAGCAGCTTTCTTT.

The chain is built from TRBV7-9 and TRBJ2-7, with D unresolved. Germline CDR1 SEHNR, CDR2 FQNEAQ (reference sequence). The length of the CDR3 is 13 residues. V lost 1 base and J lost 6, with 10 bases in between. The DNA for the CDR3 is TGTGCCAGCAGCTTAGTAGATAGAGTCGAGCAGTACTTC. Translating gives CASSLVDRVEQYF.

The rearrangement uses TRBV6-5 and TRBJ2-3, with TRBD2 matching over 7 bases. The trim removed 4 bases at V and 2 bases at J, leaving 9 bases unmatched. The length of the CDR3 is 16 residues. CDR1 is MNHEY, CDR2 SVGAGI, per germline. CDR3 sequence (DNA): TGTGCCAGCAGTTTAACAGGACTAGGATTCACAGATACGCAGTATTTT. Its protein product is CASSLTGLGFTDTQYF.

The V call is TRBV27, the J call TRBJ1-4, with a weak D call TRBD1 (5 bases). V was trimmed by 3 bases and J by 8 bases, leaving 7 bases between them. The CDR3 runs to 12 residues. Germline V lookup: CDR1 MNHEY, CDR2 SMNVEV (reference sequence). CDR3 sequence (DNA): TGTGCCAGCAGTTTCGGGGCGGAAAAACTGTTTTTT. This sequence encodes CASSFGAEKLFF.

The rearrangement joins TRBV11-3 to TRBJ1-1; the D gene is possibly TRBD1 (6 bases). This CDR3 contains 14 residues. Trimming removed 1 base from V and 8 bases from J, with 14 bases in between. Germline V gene data show CDR1 as SGHNT and CDR2 as YENEEA. The CDR3 here is CASSLGPGHREAFF. Written as DNA, the CDR3 is TGTGCCAGCAGCTTAGGGCCGGGACATCGGGAAGCTTTCTTT.

V is TRBV29-1 and J is TRBJ2-1; 7 nucleotides match TRBD2. With 4 bases clipped from V and 5 bases from J, the junction kept 5 bases outside the gene matches. Germline V gives CDR1 SQVTM, CDR2 ANQGSEA. This CDR3 has 13 amino acids. The CDR3 here is CSVARLADNEQFF. The CDR3, as DNA: TGCAGCGTTGCTAGGCTAGCGGACAATGAGCAGTTCTTC.

The J gene is TRBJ1-1, the V gene TRBV19; 8 positions match TRBD1. The germline CDR1 and CDR2 sequences are LNHDA and SQIVND (reference sequence). This CDR3 region has 17 residues. Unmatched junction bases numbered 14, after V lost 4 bases and J lost 4 bases. In nucleotides, the CDR3 is TGTGCCAGTAGTAGTACCGGGACAGGCATAACAGGCACTGAAGCTTTCTTT. It translates to CASSSTGTGITGTEAFF.

V is TRBV11-2 and J is TRBJ2-5, with 10 bases that match TRBD2. J lost 13 bases, V lost 5 bases, and 7 bases had no gene match. CDR1 is SGHAT, CDR2 FQNNGV, per germline. This CDR3 is 12 amino acids long. As DNA, the CDR3 is TGTGCCAGCAGCCCCGAAGCGGGAGGGCCGTACTTC. This codes for CASSPEAGGPYF. Full variable domain (outside the CDR3, taken from reference TRBV11-2 and TRBJ2-5): EAGVAQSPRYKIIEKRQSVAFWCNPISGHATLYWYQQILGQGPKLLIQFQNNGVVDDSQLPKDRFSAERLKGVDSTLKIQPAKLEDSAVYLCASSPEAGGPYFGPGTRLLVL.

The chain is built from TRBV11-2 and TRBJ2-7; possibly TRBD1 or TRBD2 for D (7 bases each). This CDR3 contains 15 residues. Germline V CDR1 and CDR2: SGHAT, FQNNGV. V dropped 4 bases and J dropped 3 bases, with 16 bases sitting between them. CDR3 in DNA: TGTGCCAGCAGCTCAGGGGGGGACCACTTCTACGAGCAGTACTTC. This sequence encodes CASSSGGDHFYEQYF.

This chain uses TRBV2 with TRBJ1-3; a possible D gene is TRBD1 (5 bases). V was trimmed by 3 bases and J by 3 bases, leaving 12 bases between them. Germline assignment: CDR1 SNHLY and CDR2 FYNNEI. This CDR3 comprises 15 residues. The CDR3 DNA follows: TGTGCCAGCAGTGACCTGACAGTGATTGGAAACACCATATATTTT. Protein: CASSDLTVIGNTIYF. Full variable domain (outside the CDR3, taken from reference TRBV2 and TRBJ1-3): EPEVTQTPSHQVTQMGQEVILRCVPISNHLYFYWYRQILGQKVEFLVSFYNNEISEKSEIFDDQFSVERPDGSNFTLKIRSTKLEDSAMYFCASSDLTVIGNTIYFGEGSWLTVV.

The V gene is TRBV18, the J gene TRBJ1-1; D ambiguous. This CDR3 comprises 13 residues. V gave up 4 bases and J gave up 6 bases, with 12 bases separating them. Germline V lookup: CDR1 KGHSH, CDR2 LQKENI. This chain's CDR3 is CASSRTETAEAFF. The CDR3 region has the DNA TGTGCCAGCTCACGTACAGAGACGGCTGAAGCTTTCTTT.

V usage is TRBV5-4 and J usage is TRBJ1-1; no definite D call. The ends were cut back, 4 bases at V and 4 bases at J, with 14 bases in the middle. The length of the CDR3 is 14 residues. The germline V gene has CDR1 SGHNT and CDR2 YYREEE (reference sequence). CDR3 nucleotides: TGTGCCAGCAGCGTCTATATGGTGGGCACTGAAGCTTTCTTT. This translates into CASSVYMVGTEAFF.

The CDR3 DNA is TGTGCCAGCAGCCCTAGGCAGGGGGGAACCGGGGAGCTGTTTTTT. It specifies CASSPRQGGTGELFF. The V gene is TRBV7-2, the J gene TRBJ2-2, with a possible D match to TRBD1 (7 bases). Germline V gene lookup returns CDR1 SGHTA and CDR2 FQGNSA. The CDR3 runs to 15 residues. Trimming removed 5 bases at V and 5 bases at J, with 15 bases between.

There are a few counts of this clone. The chain couples TRBV14 to TRBJ1-6, with 8 bases lining up with TRBD1. Germline assignment: CDR1 SGHDN and CDR2 FVKESK. V gave up 2 bases and J gave up 6 bases; unmatched junction bases: 0. This CDR3 has 14 residues. This CDR3 is CASSQTGGNSPLHF. The CDR3 DNA is TGTGCCAGCAGCCAAACAGGGGGTAATTCACCCCTCCACTTT. Full variable domain (missing parts from reference TRBV14 and TRBJ1-6): EAGVTQFPSHSVIEKGQTVTLRCDPISGHDNLYWYRRVMGKEIKFLLHFVKESKQDESGMPNNRFLAERTGGTYSTLKVQPAELEDSGVYFCASSQTGGNSPLHFGNGTRLTVT.

The rearrangement joins TRBV30 to TRBJ1-5, with D possibly TRBD1 on 6 matching bases. CDR3 length equals 17 residues. The V end lost 2 bases, the J end lost 0 bases, and 17 bases lay between the germline ends. Germline assignment: CDR1 GTSNPN and CDR2 SVGIG (reference sequence). Here the CDR3 reads CAWSYRDGFSSNQPQHF. In DNA form, the CDR3 reads TGTGCCTGGAGTTACAGGGATGGGTTCTCTAGCAATCAGCCCCAGCATTTT.

The chain employs TRBV5-4 and TRBJ2-7; 9 bases fit TRBD1. The V gene end was trimmed by 0 bases and the J gene end by 7 bases; junction bases not matched to a gene: 11. CDR1 is SGHNT, CDR2 YYREEE, per germline (reference sequence). The CDR3 spans 16 residues. DNA of the CDR3: TGTGCCAGCAGCTTGGCCAATTCACAGGGGGCAGGGGAGCAGTACTTC. Translation: CASSLANSQGAGEQYF.

This chain links TRBV10-3 with TRBJ2-3; 8 bases line up with TRBD1. In germline, CDR1 is ENHRY, CDR2 SYGVKD. With 11 bases clipped from V and 9 bases from J, the junction kept 13 bases outside the gene matches. This CDR3 region has 13 residues. DNA for the CDR3: TGTGCCGTCCAGGGGGCGCGGGTAGCCACGCAGTATTTT. Its protein product is CAVQGARVATQYF.

The chain links TRBV7-2 to TRBJ2-2; 8 nucleotides line up with TRBD1. The CDR3 extends over 15 amino acids. The V gene end was trimmed by 3 bases and the J gene end by 7 bases; junction bases not matched to a gene: 7. Germline assignment: CDR1 SGHTA and CDR2 FQGNSA. The CDR3 DNA is TGTGCCAGCAGCTTGGGCAGGGGGCGTGTCGGGGAGCTGTTTTTT. It encodes CASSLGRGRVGELFF.

The J gene is TRBJ1-4, the V gene TRBV7-9; D uncertain. The CDR3 totals 16 residues. In germline, CDR1 is SEHNR, CDR2 FQNEAQ (reference sequence). Trimming pared 1 base from V and 3 bases from J, leaving 12 bases between. The CDR3 spells CASSLGLDGSNEKLFF. The CDR3 nucleotides read TGTGCCAGCAGCTTAGGGCTGGACGGTTCTAATGAAAAACTGTTTTTT.

The chain uses TRBV5-1 and TRBJ2-1; 14 bases are shared with TRBD2. Germline CDR1 reads SGHRS; CDR2 reads YFSETQ. V gave up 3 bases and J gave up 4 bases; unmatched junction bases: 6. CDR3 length equals 17 residues. For the CDR3, the DNA is TGCGCCAGCAGCTCGGGACTAGCGGGAGTGTGGTACAATGAGCAGTTCTTC. Translated, it gives CASSSGLAGVWYNEQFF.